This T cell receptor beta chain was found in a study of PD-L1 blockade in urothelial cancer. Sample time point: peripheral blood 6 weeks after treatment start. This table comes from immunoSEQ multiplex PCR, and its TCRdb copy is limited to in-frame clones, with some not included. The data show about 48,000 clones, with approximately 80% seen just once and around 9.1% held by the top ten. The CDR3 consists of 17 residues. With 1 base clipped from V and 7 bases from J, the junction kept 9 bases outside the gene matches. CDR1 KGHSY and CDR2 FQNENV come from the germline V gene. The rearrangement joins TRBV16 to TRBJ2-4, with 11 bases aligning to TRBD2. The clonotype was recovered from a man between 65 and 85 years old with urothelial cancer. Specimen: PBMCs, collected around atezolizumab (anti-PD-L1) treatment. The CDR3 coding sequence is TGTGCCAGCAGCCAATTAGTAGGAACTAGCGGGAGTAACATTCAGTACTTC. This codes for CASSQLVGTSGSNIQYF.